One sample yielded the 25 T cell receptor beta chains listed below, sequenced in a study of blood T cell repertoires in COVID-19. The data were produced by immunoSEQ multiplex PCR, yet TCRdb's version contains in-frame clones alone and is incomplete. This sample carries 200,000 or so clones, about 80% of them seen once, and the ten largest clones take about 4.8%. The sequenced sample consisted of PBMCs or T cells enriched from blood (not recorded which). These receptors were taken from a woman aged 45-60 years who had been exposed to COVID-19.

The CDR3 sequence is CASSPRTGGSSYNEQFF. CDR3 DNA sequence: TGTGCCAGCTCACCAAGAACAGGGGGGAGCTCCTACAATGAGCAGTTCTTC. This chain joins TRBV18 and TRBJ2-1, with TRBD1 matching 8 bases. This CDR3 region has 17 residues. Germline-derived CDR1 and CDR2 are KGHSH and LQKENI. J was trimmed by 0 bases and V by 2 bases; bases with no gene match: 6.

The chain carries TRBV28 and TRBJ2-3; the match to TRBD2 covers 14 bases. Germline-derived CDR1 and CDR2 are MDHEN and SYDVKM. There are 16 residues in the CDR3. Trimming removed 5 bases from V and 9 bases from J; junction bases left unmatched: 10. The CDR3 loop reads CASSPRLAGGSRTQYF. DNA of the CDR3: TGTGCCAGCAGTCCTCGACTAGCGGGGGGGTCCCGGACGCAGTATTTT.

This chain links TRBV3-1 (or the pseudogene TRBV3-2) with TRBJ2-5; 11 bases align to TRBD2. Germline V gene lookup returns CDR1 LGHDT and CDR2 YNNKEL (reference sequence). This CDR3 spans 14 amino acids. The J segment lost 1 base and the V segment lost 10 bases, leaving 5 bases of the junction unmatched. In nucleotides, the CDR3 is TGTGCCACCGGGGGACTAGCGGTCCAAGAGACCCAGTACTTC. It encodes CATGGLAVQETQYF.

V gene TRBV12-5 combines with J gene TRBJ1-5, with 10 bases fitting TRBD1. The CDR3 contains 18 residues. The germline gives CDR1 LGHNT, CDR2 FRNRAP. The V and J ends lost 1 base and 3 bases, in that order; junction bases with no gene match: 9. The CDR3 loop reads CASGLATGQGISNQPQHF. CDR3 nucleotides: TGTGCTAGTGGTTTGGCCACGGGACAGGGGATTTCCAATCAGCCCCAGCATTTT.

The chain carries TRBV5-4 and TRBJ1-3; unclear D gene. The CDR3 is 15 residues long. CDR1 and CDR2 (germline): SGHNT, YYREEE (reference sequence). V dropped 4 bases and J dropped 0 bases, with 11 bases sitting between them. The CDR3, as DNA: TGTGCCAGCAGCGCCAGAGGAAACTCTGGAAACACCATATATTTT. Protein product: CASSARGNSGNTIYF.

The rearrangement joins TRBV7-2 to TRBJ1-3; the D gene is possibly TRBD1 (5 bases). The CDR3 totals 16 residues. Between the trimmed V and J ends, which lost 5 bases and 0 bases, there was a span of 14 bases. Per the germline V gene, CDR1 is SGHTA and CDR2 is FQGNSA. The CDR3 nucleotides read TGTGCCAGCAGCGAGACAGTCCCTAACTCTGGAAACACCATATATTTT. It specifies CASSETVPNSGNTIYF.

This chain uses TRBV29-1 with TRBJ2-7; D may be TRBD2 (6 bases). Deletions cut 5 bases from V and 2 bases from J, with 7 bases between. This CDR3 spans 11 amino acids. Per the germline V gene, CDR1 is SQVTM and CDR2 is ANQGSEA. The CDR3 reads CSVWEAYEQYF. DNA of the CDR3: TGCAGCGTTTGGGAGGCCTACGAGCAGTACTTC.

This clone occurred once. V usage is TRBV5-1 and J usage is TRBJ2-1, with D perhaps matching TRBD1 (5 bases). The V gene lost 3 bases and the J gene lost 10 bases, with 14 bases spanning the gap. This CDR3 comprises 13 residues. The germline V gene has CDR1 SGHRS and CDR2 YFSETQ. CDR3 DNA sequence: TGCGCCAGCAGCTCAGATGTGGGGCTCGAGCAGTTCTTC. This translates into CASSSDVGLEQFF.

V is TRBV3-1 (or the pseudogene TRBV3-2) and J is TRBJ1-1; TRBD1 aligns across 8 bases. Germline loops: CDR1 LGHDT, CDR2 YNNKEL (reference sequence). Trimming took 4 bases from V and 0 from J; bases not matched to a gene: 7. The CDR3 length is 16 residues. DNA of the CDR3: TGTGCCAGCAGCCCCCGGACAGGGTCGGTGAACACTGAAGCTTTCTTT. Protein: CASSPRTGSVNTEAFF.

CDR3 nucleotide sequence: TGTGCCAGCTCGGGACTGATCTACGAGCAGTACTTC. This gives the protein CASSGLIYEQYF. This rearrangement joins TRBV6-5 to TRBJ2-7, with D possibly matching TRBD2 (6 bases). Looked up from germline, CDR1 is MNHEY and CDR2 is SVGAGI. The ends were cut back, 8 bases at V and 3 bases at J, with 11 bases in the middle. There are 12 residues in the CDR3.

The chain joins TRBV7-2 to TRBJ2-1, with D hard to call. Per the germline V gene, CDR1 is SGHTA and CDR2 is FQGNSA. This CDR3 has 13 amino acids. V was shortened by 5 bases and J by 12 bases, with 17 bases between the two germline ends. In nucleotides, the CDR3 is TGTGCCAGCAGCGAGGATTGGGTCAGTTTGCAGTTCTTC. Its translation: CASSEDWVSLQFF.

About this clone itself: Within the sample, other DNA sequences also encode this same CDR3. The chain joins TRBV5-1 to TRBJ1-5; possibly TRBD1 for D (5 bases). V was pared by 1 base and J by 1 base, with 9 bases between. The CDR3 is made up of 15 amino acids. Germline CDR1 is SGHRS and CDR2 is YFSETQ. The CDR3 bases are TGCGCCAGCAGCTTGACAGGCCTCAGCAATCAGCCCCAGCATTTT. Amino acid sequence: CASSLTGLSNQPQHF.

This clone occurred a few times. The chain recombines TRBV28 with TRBJ1-5; TRBD1 matches at 7 bases. With V trimmed by 3 bases and J by 4 bases, 6 bases remained unmatched. Germline lookup yields CDR1 MDHEN and CDR2 SYDVKM. CDR3 length equals 15 residues. The CDR3 nucleotides read TGTGCCAGCAGTTTCTCCGACAGGGAGAATCAGCCCCAGCATTTT. Translating it yields CASSFSDRENQPQHF.

The chain carries TRBV7-8 and TRBJ1-3; 7 bases are shared with TRBD1. The V gene's germline CDR1 is SGHVS and CDR2 FQNEAQ. With 4 bases clipped from V and 3 bases from J, the junction kept 12 bases outside the gene matches. This CDR3 contains 17 residues. The CDR3 sequence is CASSSGWRDSVGNTIYF. CDR3 DNA: TGTGCCAGCAGCTCGGGTTGGCGGGACAGCGTTGGAAACACCATATATTTT.

The J gene is TRBJ2-7, the V gene TRBV9; 7 nucleotides agree with TRBD2. V dropped 2 bases and J dropped 2; count of bases not matched to a gene: 4. Germline lookup yields CDR1 SGDLS and CDR2 YYNGEE. This CDR3 is built from 14 residues. The CDR3 DNA is TGTGCCAGCAGCGTCGGGACTAATACCTACGAGCAGTACTTC. Amino acids: CASSVGTNTYEQYF.

This chain uses TRBV19 with TRBJ2-7; TRBD1 matches 9 bases. The trim removed 5 bases at V and 3 bases at J, leaving 2 bases unmatched. This CDR3 region has 13 residues. Germline-derived CDR1 and CDR2 are LNHDA and SQIVND (reference sequence). The CDR3 protein is CASSSDRGYEQYF. The CDR3 DNA follows: TGTGCCAGTAGTTCGGACAGGGGCTACGAGCAGTACTTC.

The genes are TRBV6-5 and TRBJ1-1; 8 bases are a match to TRBD1. The CDR3 has 15 residues. Germline V gene sequence: CDR1 MNHEY, CDR2 SVGAGI. J was trimmed by 3 bases and V by 4 bases; bases with no gene match: 7. The CDR3 region has the DNA TGTGCCAGCAGTTCCTCAGGGGGCCGGTACACTGAAGCTTTCTTT. This sequence encodes CASSSSGGRYTEAFF.

The chain joins TRBV27 to TRBJ1-1; D may be TRBD1 (5 bases). Germline CDR1 MNHEY, CDR2 SMNVEV (reference sequence). V was cut by 6 bases and J by 7 bases, with 15 bases left in between. This CDR3 region has 13 residues. The chain's CDR3 is CASRTAPFYEAFF. DNA for the CDR3: TGTGCCAGCAGGACAGCGCCTTTTTATGAAGCTTTCTTT.

V is TRBV6-5 and J is TRBJ2-5; TRBD1 might be the D (5 bases). This CDR3 comprises 14 residues. Trimming shortened V by 7 bases and J by 3 bases, and 15 bases separated the two germline ends. CDR1 is MNHEY, CDR2 SVGAGI, per germline. Written as DNA, the CDR3 is TGTGCCAGCACCCTGCCAGGGAATAAAGAGACCCAGTACTTC. This encodes CASTLPGNKETQYF.

The V and J genes are TRBV29-1 and TRBJ2-5; a weak D match, TRBD1 (6 bases). The V end lost 8 bases, the J end lost 0 bases, and 13 bases lay between the germline ends. The CDR3 length is 13 residues. In germline, CDR1 is SQVTM, CDR2 ANQGSEA. CDR3 DNA: TGCAGCTTTAAACAGGGAAACCAAGAGACCCAGTACTTC. It codes for CSFKQGNQETQYF. The entire variable domain, with the rest obtained from reference TRBV29-1 and TRBJ2-5, is as follows: SAVISQKPSRDICQRGTSLTIQCQVDSQVTMMFWYRQQPGQSLTLIATANQGSEATYESGFVIDKFPISRPNLTFSTLTVSNMSPEDSSIYLCSFKQGNQETQYFGPGTRLLVL.

The CDR3 DNA follows: TGTGCCACCAGTTTAACAGGGGGGGAGTCCTACAATGAGCAGTTCTTC. This gives the protein CATSLTGGESYNEQFF. The chain links TRBV24-1 to TRBJ2-1; TRBD1 is a possible D gene (8 bases). This CDR3 is 16 amino acids long. The germline gives CDR1 KGHDR, CDR2 SFDVKD. V was shortened by 6 bases and J by 1 base, with 15 bases between the two germline ends.

The J gene is TRBJ1-5, the V gene TRBV19, with 9 bases matching TRBD1. The V and J ends lost 6 bases and 5 bases, in that order; junction bases with no gene match: 11. The germline gives CDR1 LNHDA, CDR2 SQIVND (reference sequence). CDR3 length equals 16 residues. CDR3 residues: CASSPGTGPADQPQHF. CDR3 coding DNA: TGTGCCAGTAGCCCCGGGACAGGGCCGGCGGATCAGCCCCAGCATTTT.

This sequence joins TRBV9 and TRBJ2-1, with TRBD2 as a possible D gene (6 bases). This CDR3 has 16 residues. Germline V CDR1 and CDR2: SGDLS, YYNGEE. Trimming removed 4 bases at V and 0 bases at J, with 14 bases between. For the CDR3, the DNA is TGTGCCAGCAGCCTAAATTTGGGGGGCTCCTACAATGAGCAGTTCTTC. Amino acid sequence: CASSLNLGGSYNEQFF.

V gene TRBV5-5 combines with J gene TRBJ1-6; maybe TRBD1 (6 bases). The length of the CDR3 is 13 residues. With 7 bases removed from V and 5 bases from J, the gap between germline ends came to 10 bases. The germline V gene has CDR1 SGHKS and CDR2 YYEKEE (reference sequence). CDR3 region: CASHRDDNSPLHF. CDR3 nucleotides: TGTGCCAGCCACAGGGATGATAATTCACCCCTCCACTTT.

V is TRBV5-1 and J is TRBJ2-1, with 10 bases lining up with TRBD2. CDR1 and CDR2 from the germline V gene are SGHRS and YFSETQ. Trimming cost V 0 bases and J 4 bases; bases outside gene matches: 1. The CDR3 sequence is 15 residues long. Here the CDR3 DNA reads TGCGCCAGCAGCTTGGCACTAGCGGGGTACAATGAGCAGTTCTTC. Protein sequence: CASSLALAGYNEQFF.